This T cell receptor beta chain was captured by sequencing in a study of blood T cell repertoires in COVID-19. The repertoire was sequenced with immunoSEQ multiplex PCR; TCRdb's copy has only in-frame clones and lacks some. Among just under 30,000 clones listed, roughly nine tenths were seen once. The germline V gene has CDR1 SGHTA and CDR2 FQGTGA. The CDR3 consists of 17 residues. V was pared by 4 bases and J by 6 bases, with 11 bases of the junction left unmatched. This clonotype originated in a human donor with active COVID-19. The donor label of this sample is uncertain. J is TRBJ2-3 and V is TRBV7-3, with TRBD2 identical over 12 bases. Sequencing was carried out using peripheral blood. The CDR3 loop reads CASSSRLAGEGMDTQYF. The CDR3 DNA reads as TGTGCCAGCAGCTCTCGACTAGCGGGGGAAGGGATGGATACGCAGTATTTT. Full variable domain (missing parts from reference TRBV7-3 and TRBJ2-3): GAGVSQTPSNKVTEKGKYVELRCDPISGHTALYWYRQSLGQGPEFLIYFQGTGAADDSGLPNDRFFAVRPEGSVSTLKIQRTERGDSAVYLCASSSRLAGEGMDTQYFGPGTRLTVL.